What follows is one T cell receptor (beta chain) and its context. The antigen remains unidentified. A much larger clone differs by one base, so this may be a read error. CDR1 is MNHEY, CDR2 SVGAGI, per germline. The CDR3 covers 14 residues. Trimming took 2 bases from V and 1 from J, leaving 8 bases between them. Semi-nested PCR with Nested Universal Primer A followed constant-region reverse priming of full-length variable regions. Via MiXCR, TCRdb re-called the 5' RACE reads, giving one row per CDR3 protein. The sample consists of 13,000 or so distinct CDR3 sequences, 20% to 30% of them appearing once. Study-level findings and limits: Tumor Tregs overlapped most with tumor, then blood, naive CD4+ cells. The larger cohort examined one V-J beta rearrangement, not whole repertoires.

Naive CD4+ T cells were purified with Tregs depleted by CD25. This rearrangement joins TRBV6-5 to TRBJ2-5, with a tentative D call TRBD1 (6 bases). The specimen sequenced was naive CD4+ T cells sorted from blood. Indicated subset: naive CD4+ T cells, CD4+CD45RA+CD25-. This TCR was sampled from a female donor with breast cancer. This chain's CDR3 is CASSYGQRQETQYF. CDR3 nucleotide sequence: TGTGCCAGCAGTTACGGACAGCGCCAAGAGACCCAGTACTTC.